The rows below give T cell receptor beta chains drawn from one sample of a study of cytomegalovirus exposure and HLA in healthy donors. TCRdb's table, derived via immunoSEQ multiplex PCR, lists solely in-frame clones and lacks some. The sample carries some 110,000 clones, 94% recorded once. Sequenced sample: PBMCs. These receptors were taken from a woman aged 18-35 years in good health and CMV-seronegative. CDR3s include the opening cysteine and the closing phenylalanine or tryptophan. D genes are given only for firm matches. The size of a clone is reported for some rows only, either as once, few or many, or as a class for expanded clones.

V	J	D	size	CDR3	DNA
TRBV28	TRBJ2-3	.	.	CASVNRDFTDTQYF	TGTGCCAGCGTAAACCGAGATTTCACAGATACGCAGTATTTT
TRBV30	TRBJ1-4	TRBD1	.	CAWSPKDRAEAKLFF	TGTGCCTGGAGCCCCAAAGACAGGGCGGAGGCAAAACTGTTTTTT
TRBV6-1	TRBJ1-5	TRBD1	.	CASSAEGQGHQPQHF	TGTGCCAGCAGTGCCGAGGGACAGGGTCATCAGCCCCAGCATTTT
TRBV7-9	TRBJ1-2	TRBD1	.	CASSRTGTARHGYTF	TGTGCCAGCAGCCGTACCGGGACAGCGAGGCATGGCTACACCTTC
TRBV6-1	TRBJ2-2	.	.	CASSPRGATGELFF	TGTGCCAGCAGTCCCCGGGGGGCCACCGGGGAGCTGTTTTTT
TRBV28	TRBJ2-7	TRBD2	.	CASSLRVGGHEQYF	TGTGCCAGCAGTTTAAGGGTGGGAGGGCACGAGCAGTACTTC
TRBV27	TRBJ1-5	.	.	CASSPRQTDQPQHF	TGTGCCAGCAGTCCCCGACAGACAGATCAGCCCCAGCATTTT
TRBV27	TRBJ1-1	TRBD1	.	CASSSGQGNTEAFF	TGTGCCAGCAGTTCGGGACAGGGGAACACTGAAGCTTTCTTT
TRBV4-1	TRBJ2-3	.	.	CASSLTPGGGAGDTQYF	TGCGCCAGCAGCCTAACCCCAGGTGGGGGGGCAGGGGATACGCAGTATTTT
TRBV9	TRBJ2-5	TRBD1	.	CASSSDRATYQETQYF	TGTGCCAGCAGCTCCGACAGGGCAACGTACCAAGAGACCCAGTACTTC
TRBV9	TRBJ1-6	.	.	CASSVGSSGYNSPLHF	TGTGCCAGCAGCGTCGGATCTTCAGGCTATAATTCACCCCTCCACTTT
TRBV5-4	TRBJ1-2	.	.	CASSLKGNYGYTF	TGTGCCAGCAGCTTAAAGGGGAACTATGGCTACACCTTC
TRBV29-1	TRBJ1-4	.	.	CSALGGSTNEKLFF	TGCAGCGCACTTGGGGGCTCGACTAATGAAAAACTGTTTTTT
TRBV19	TRBJ2-1	TRBD2	.	CASSPRLAGGPGNEQFF	TGTGCCAGTAGTCCTAGACTAGCGGGAGGGCCGGGCAATGAGCAGTTCTTC
TRBV6-8	TRBJ1-5	.	.	CASSYAAGDLGNQPQHF	TGTGCCAGCAGTTACGCCGCAGGGGATCTCGGGAATCAGCCCCAGCATTTT
TRBV19	TRBJ1-1	.	.	CASSSGSRGTEAFF	TGTGCCAGTAGTAGCGGGAGTCGGGGGACTGAAGCTTTCTTT
TRBV6-1	TRBJ1-4	.	once	CASSVGTNEKLFF	TGTGCCAGCTCCGTCGGGACTAATGAAAAACTGTTTTTT
TRBV28	TRBJ1-1	.	.	CASSFRGERMNTEAFF	TGTGCCAGCAGTTTTCGGGGAGAACGAATGAACACTGAAGCTTTCTTT
TRBV6-4	TRBJ2-1	TRBD2	.	CASSDGAAGEQFF	TGTGCCAGCAGTGACGGGGCAGCGGGGGAGCAGTTCTTC
TRBV4-1	TRBJ2-3	.	.	CASSQDKLETDTQYF	TGCGCCAGCAGCCAAGATAAACTAGAGACAGATACGCAGTATTTT
TRBV7-6	TRBJ2-5	TRBD2	.	CASSRLAEGETQYF	TGTGCCAGCAGCCGTCTAGCGGAAGGAGAGACCCAGTACTTC
TRBV7-3	TRBJ2-2	.	.	CASSSETEITGELFF	TGTGCCAGCAGCTCTGAGACAGAGATCACCGGGGAGCTGTTTTTT
TRBV13	TRBJ2-7	TRBD2	.	CASSLVGRHEQYF	TGTGCCAGCAGCTTAGTCGGGAGGCACGAGCAGTACTTC
TRBV6-1	TRBJ2-7	TRBD2	.	CASSAGLAGNYEQYF	TGTGCCAGCAGCGCTGGACTAGCGGGGAACTACGAGCAGTACTTC
TRBV10-1	TRBJ2-3	TRBD1	.	CASSGDRYTDTQYF	TGCGCCAGCAGCGGGGACAGATACACAGATACGCAGTATTTT
TRBV5-6	TRBJ2-7	TRBD2	.	CASSADDTSGPSYEQYF	TGTGCCAGCAGCGCAGACGATACTAGCGGACCCTCCTACGAGCAGTACTTC
TRBV28	TRBJ2-7	TRBD2	.	CASSLRGLAGAYPYEQYF	TGTGCCAGCAGTTTGAGGGGACTAGCGGGGGCCTATCCCTACGAGCAGTACTTC
TRBV13	TRBJ1-2	TRBD1	.	CASSLGGQGARGYTF	TGTGCCAGCAGCTTAGGAGGACAGGGGGCGCGTGGCTACACCTTC
TRBV2	TRBJ2-1	TRBD2	.	CASGDLYQAGGGNEQFF	TGTGCCAGCGGAGACCTCTACCAAGCGGGAGGGGGGAATGAGCAGTTCTTC
TRBV28	TRBJ2-7	TRBD1	.	CASRTNRQGGYEQYF	TGTGCCAGCAGAACCAATCGACAGGGTGGGTACGAGCAGTACTTC
TRBV10-3	TRBJ1-1	.	.	CAISESLSTEAFF	TGTGCCATCAGTGAGTCTCTGAGCACTGAAGCTTTCTTT
TRBV18	TRBJ2-1	TRBD1	.	CASSPLTGTGGRDEQFF	TGTGCCAGCTCACCACTAACCGGGACAGGGGGACGGGATGAGCAGTTCTTC
TRBV7-8	TRBJ1-5	.	.	CASSLSSGDNQPQHF	TGTGCCAGCAGCTTAAGTTCCGGGGACAATCAGCCCCAGCATTTT
TRBV11-2	TRBJ1-6	TRBD1	.	CASSETGTGYSPLHF	TGTGCCAGCAGCGAAACCGGGACAGGATATTCACCCCTCCACTTT
TRBV7-9	TRBJ1-2	.	.	CASSLGQGSYGYTF	TGTGCCAGCAGCTTAGGGCAGGGGTCCTATGGCTACACCTTC
TRBV10-2	TRBJ2-3	.	once	CASSETGWGLDTQYF	TGCGCCAGCAGTGAGACAGGTTGGGGGCTAGATACGCAGTATTTT
TRBV19	TRBJ1-4	.	.	CASTGIHEKLFF	TGTGCCAGTACGGGGATCCATGAAAAACTGTTTTTT
TRBV6-4	TRBJ2-3	TRBD2	.	CASSEGGGDTQYF	TGTGCCAGCAGTGAGGGCGGGGGAGATACGCAGTATTTT
TRBV9	TRBJ1-4	.	once	CASSVKQDSNEKLFF	TGTGCCAGCAGCGTCAAACAGGACAGTAATGAAAAACTGTTTTTT
TRBV5-5	TRBJ1-1	.	.	CASSSSGTQLEAFF	TGTGCCAGCAGCTCTTCCGGGACACAACTTGAAGCTTTCTTT
TRBV13	TRBJ1-5	TRBD1	.	CASSLGGQGAQPQHF	TGTGCCAGCAGCTTAGGGGGACAGGGGGCACAGCCCCAGCATTTT
TRBV5-1	TRBJ2-3	TRBD2	.	CASRDGRELFTDTQYF	TGCGCCAGCAGAGATGGGCGGGAGTTGTTCACAGATACGCAGTATTTT
TRBV14	TRBJ2-2	.	once	CASSRVTGFDTGELFF	TGTGCCAGCAGCCGGGTAACAGGTTTTGACACCGGGGAGCTGTTTTTT
TRBV15	TRBJ2-3	.	.	CATSRGGIGTDTQYF	TGTGCCACCAGCAGAGGCGGGATCGGCACAGATACGCAGTATTTT
TRBV19	TRBJ1-5	.	.	CASTSSPARVQLNQPQHF	TGTGCCAGTACCTCCTCCCCCGCCAGGGTACAATTGAATCAGCCCCAGCATTTT
TRBV7-3	TRBJ2-5	TRBD2	.	CASSLQGLQKETQYF	TGTGCCAGCAGCTTACAGGGACTACAAAAAGAGACCCAGTACTTC
TRBV16	TRBJ2-2	.	.	CASTPRSGELFF	TGTGCCAGCACCCCCCGGTCCGGGGAGCTGTTTTTT
TRBV6-6	TRBJ1-4	.	.	CATLQGLALTNEKLFF	TGTGCCACTCTACAGGGCTTAGCTCTTACTAATGAAAAACTGTTTTTT
TRBV4-1	TRBJ2-7	TRBD2	.	CASSQAPTSGSYEQYF	TGCGCCAGCAGCCAAGCCCCAACTAGCGGGAGCTACGAGCAGTACTTC
TRBV19	TRBJ1-1	TRBD1	.	CASRAFGTVIEAFF	TGTGCCAGTAGAGCATTCGGGACAGTAATTGAAGCTTTCTTT
TRBV28	TRBJ2-3	.	.	CASSLSGGTSTDTQYF	TGTGCCAGCAGTTTATCAGGGGGGACTAGCACAGATACGCAGTATTTT
TRBV5-1	TRBJ1-5	.	.	CASSLAGGNQPQHF	TGCGCCAGCAGCTTGGCCGGGGGCAATCAGCCCCAGCATTTT
TRBV28	TRBJ1-2	.	.	CASRRPNSGGYTF	TGTGCCAGCAGGAGACCTAACAGCGGTGGCTACACCTTC
TRBV30	TRBJ1-1	.	.	CAWSGSGEAFF	TGTGCCTGGAGTGGGTCCGGTGAAGCTTTCTTT
TRBV19	TRBJ1-6	.	.	CASRPGVSYNSPLHF	TGTGCCAGTAGGCCAGGTGTCTCCTATAATTCACCCCTCCACTTT
TRBV5-6	TRBJ2-3	.	.	CASSLDGGTDTQYF	TGTGCCAGCAGCTTGGACGGAGGCACAGATACGCAGTATTTT
TRBV5-1	TRBJ1-1	TRBD1	.	CASSSKTGASEAFF	TGCGCCAGCAGCTCCAAAACAGGGGCTAGTGAAGCTTTCTTT